The 19 T cell receptor beta chains below were found in one sample sequenced in a study of blood T cell repertoires in COVID-19. The repertoire was sequenced with immunoSEQ multiplex PCR; TCRdb's copy has only in-frame clones and lacks some. The sample contains some 110,000 clones, over 80% of which appear only once. The sample consisted of peripheral blood. The source is a woman in her 70s with acute or convalescent COVID-19.

The CDR3 loop reads CASRVRMNTEAFF. The CDR3 DNA follows: TGCGCCAGCAGAGTCAGGATGAACACTGAAGCTTTCTTT. This sequence joins TRBV5-1 and TRBJ1-1; the D is unclear. Germline CDR1 reads SGHRS; CDR2 reads YFSETQ. This CDR3 is built from 13 residues. Trimming took off 5 bases at V and 0 bases at J, with 8 bases between the two ends.

This clone was seen a handful of times. This sequence joins TRBV5-1 and TRBJ1-1; tentative D call: TRBD1 (6 bases). The V end lost 5 bases, the J end lost 3 bases, and 8 bases lay between the germline ends. The CDR3 sequence is 12 residues long. Germline V CDR1 and CDR2: SGHRS, YFSETQ. The CDR3 loop reads CASSTGYTEAFF. CDR3 DNA: TGCGCCAGCAGTACAGGGTACACTGAAGCTTTCTTT.

Only a few counts were recorded for this clone. The V and J genes are TRBV12-2 and TRBJ2-1; TRBD1, the table's D call, was not compared with the DNA. TRBV12-2 is termed a pseudogene. This CDR3 region has 16 residues. CDR3 loop: CASRLVRTPGINEQFF. Here the CDR3 DNA reads TGTGCAAGTCGCTTAGTCCGGACACCGGGCATCAATGAGCAGTTCTTC.

This chain joins TRBV3-1 (or the pseudogene TRBV3-2) and TRBJ2-3, with 10 bases aligning to TRBD1. This CDR3 contains 16 residues. The germline V gene has CDR1 LGHDT and CDR2 YNNKEL (reference sequence). Trimming took 1 base from V and 5 from J; bases not matched to a gene: 6. For the CDR3, the DNA is TGTGCCAGCAGCCAAGGCGGACAGGGGGTTCGAGATACGCAGTATTTT. Translation gives CASSQGGQGVRDTQYF.

The chain uses TRBV7-9 and TRBJ1-1, with 7 bases lining up with TRBD1. CDR3 length: 15 residues. Germline lookup yields CDR1 SEHNR and CDR2 FQNEAQ (reference sequence). Germline trimming cut 4 bases from V and 0 bases from J; bases unmatched to any gene: 5. As DNA, the CDR3 is TGTGCCAGCAGCTCGCGGGGACAGTTGAACACTGAAGCTTTCTTT. This sequence encodes CASSSRGQLNTEAFF.

The chain has TRBV6-5 and TRBJ2-5; 9 bases map to TRBD1. The germline V gene encodes CDR1 MNHEY and CDR2 SVGAGI. The CDR3 contains 15 residues. With V trimmed by 10 bases and J by 4 bases, 13 bases remained unmatched. The CDR3 sequence is CATSGTGSRVETQYF. The CDR3 DNA is TGTGCCACCTCCGGGACAGGGAGTCGGGTAGAGACCCAGTACTTC.

This rearrangement joins TRBV2 to TRBJ2-3; the match to TRBD2 covers 7 bases. The CDR3 runs to 15 residues. The V gene end was trimmed by 5 bases and the J gene end by 6 bases; junction bases not matched to a gene: 11. CDR1 and CDR2 from the germline V gene are SNHLY and FYNNEI. CDR3 residues: CASSLVAGGGDTQYF. CDR3 DNA: TGTGCCAGCAGTCTTGTAGCGGGTGGGGGGGATACGCAGTATTTT.

This rearrangement joins TRBV7-2 to TRBJ2-1; 8 nucleotides agree with TRBD2. With 1 base clipped from V and 10 bases from J, the junction kept 9 bases outside the gene matches. The germline V gene encodes CDR1 SGHTA and CDR2 FQGNSA. CDR3 length equals 15 residues. The CDR3 sequence: CASSLGTSGILEQFF. The CDR3 DNA follows: TGTGCCAGCAGCTTAGGCACTAGCGGAATCCTGGAGCAGTTCTTC.

This clone was observed a few times. The chain combines TRBV28 with TRBJ1-6; D is unclear. The CDR3 sequence is 13 residues long. Germline CDR1 MDHEN, CDR2 SYDVKM. Between the trimmed V and J ends, which lost 8 bases and 9 bases, there was a span of 14 bases. The CDR3, as DNA: TGTGCCAGCGAGGTTTCTACTAGTTCACCCCTCCACTTT. The encoded protein is CASEVSTSSPLHF.

The chain is built from TRBV7-9 and TRBJ1-2, with D tentatively TRBD1 (6 bases). This CDR3 region has 15 residues. V was clipped by 5 bases and J by 4 bases, with 17 bases between them. Germline V gene data show CDR1 as SEHNR and CDR2 as FQNEAQ (reference sequence). CDR3 amino acids: CASSRDQGSLYGYTF. The CDR3 DNA sequence: TGTGCCAGCAGCCGTGACCAGGGGTCCCTCTATGGCTACACCTTC.

V gene TRBV28 combines with J gene TRBJ2-1; 8 bases match TRBD2. The J segment lost 0 bases and the V segment lost 4 bases, leaving 5 bases of the junction unmatched. The germline gives CDR1 MDHEN, CDR2 SYDVKM. This CDR3 comprises 16 residues. CDR3 amino acids: CASSSLSGNSYNEQFF. CDR3 coding DNA: TGTGCCAGCAGTTCGCTTAGCGGGAACTCCTACAATGAGCAGTTCTTC.

The J gene is TRBJ2-1, the V gene TRBV5-8, with 7 bases identical to TRBD1. The CDR3 is made up of 15 amino acids. The trim removed 2 bases at V and 4 bases at J, leaving 6 bases unmatched. Germline V gives CDR1 SGHTS, CDR2 YDEGEE. The CDR3 region is CASSLRQGSYNEQFF. CDR3 nucleotides: TGTGCCAGCAGCTTAAGACAGGGTTCTTACAATGAGCAGTTCTTC. The variable domain in full, completed from reference TRBV5-8 and TRBJ2-1, reads EAGVTQSPTHLIKTRGQQATLRCSPISGHTSVYWYQQALGLGLQFLLWYDEGEERNRGNFPPRFSGRQFPNYSSELNVNALELEDSALYLCASSLRQGSYNEQFFGPGTRLTVL.

The chain couples TRBV29-1 to TRBJ1-5; a possible D gene is TRBD1 (6 bases). CDR1 is SQVTM, CDR2 ANQGSEA, per germline. V gave up 4 bases and J gave up 5 bases, with 18 bases separating them. The CDR3 is 15 amino acids. CDR3 nucleotide sequence: TGCAGCGTTGCGGTGCTGAAAGGGGGAGATCAGCCCCAGCATTTT. This translates into CSVAVLKGGDQPQHF. The full variable domain, completed using reference TRBV29-1 and TRBJ1-5, is SAVISQKPSRDICQRGTSLTIQCQVDSQVTMMFWYRQQPGQSLTLIATANQGSEATYESGFVIDKFPISRPNLTFSTLTVSNMSPEDSSIYLCSVAVLKGGDQPQHFGDGTRLSIL.

This rearrangement joins TRBV30 to TRBJ2-5, with unresolved D. The germline V gene has CDR1 GTSNPN and CDR2 SVGIG (reference sequence). CDR3 length equals 11 residues. The V and J ends lost 1 base and 2 bases respectively, with 2 bases between them. CDR3 coding DNA: TGTGCCTGGAGTGCTCAAGAGACCCAGTACTTC. It yields the protein CAWSAQETQYF.

J is TRBJ2-2 and V is TRBV6-4, with D possibly TRBD1 on 6 matching bases. In germline, CDR1 is MRHNA, CDR2 SNTAGT. Trimming shortened V by 6 bases and J by 3 bases, and 11 bases separated the two germline ends. This CDR3 comprises 14 residues. In DNA form, the CDR3 reads TGTGCCAGCAGACTGGACAGTTACACCGGGGAGCTGTTTTTT. Encoded protein: CASRLDSYTGELFF.

The chain couples TRBV12-2 to TRBJ2-7; the table names TRBD1, a call not compared with the DNA. TRBV12-2 is a listed pseudogene. The CDR3 runs to 16 residues. CDR3 in amino acids: CASRFEAGTPEYEQYF. Written as DNA, the CDR3 is TGTGCAAGTCGCTTCGAAGCCGGGACACCTGAATACGAGCAGTACTTC.

The rearrangement joins TRBV5-5 to TRBJ1-5; TRBD1 aligns across 7 bases. This CDR3 is built from 16 residues. Per germline, CDR1 SGHKS and CDR2 YYEKEE (reference sequence). The V segment lost 3 bases and the J segment 3 bases; nucleotides outside the gene matches: 9. The CDR3 reads CASSSTFDRVNQPQHF. The DNA of the CDR3 is TGTGCCAGCAGCTCCACGTTCGACAGGGTCAATCAGCCCCAGCATTTT.

The chain joins TRBV10-2 to TRBJ2-1, with 8 nucleotides matching TRBD2. The CDR3 runs to 14 residues. Germline V gives CDR1 WSHSY, CDR2 SAAADI. The ends lost 0 bases at V and 6 bases at J; junction bases unmatched: 1. This CDR3 is CASSESAGGNEQFF. In nucleotides, the CDR3 is TGCGCCAGCAGTGAGTCGGCGGGAGGCAATGAGCAGTTCTTC.

This rearrangement joins TRBV6-1 to TRBJ2-7; no reliable D call. The length of the CDR3 is 12 residues. The germline V and J ends were trimmed by 3 bases and 5 bases, with 8 bases remaining between them. Germline V CDR1 and CDR2: MNHNS, SASEGT. CDR3 residues: CASSETRNEQYF. CDR3 DNA: TGTGCCAGCAGTGAGACTCGAAACGAGCAGTACTTC.